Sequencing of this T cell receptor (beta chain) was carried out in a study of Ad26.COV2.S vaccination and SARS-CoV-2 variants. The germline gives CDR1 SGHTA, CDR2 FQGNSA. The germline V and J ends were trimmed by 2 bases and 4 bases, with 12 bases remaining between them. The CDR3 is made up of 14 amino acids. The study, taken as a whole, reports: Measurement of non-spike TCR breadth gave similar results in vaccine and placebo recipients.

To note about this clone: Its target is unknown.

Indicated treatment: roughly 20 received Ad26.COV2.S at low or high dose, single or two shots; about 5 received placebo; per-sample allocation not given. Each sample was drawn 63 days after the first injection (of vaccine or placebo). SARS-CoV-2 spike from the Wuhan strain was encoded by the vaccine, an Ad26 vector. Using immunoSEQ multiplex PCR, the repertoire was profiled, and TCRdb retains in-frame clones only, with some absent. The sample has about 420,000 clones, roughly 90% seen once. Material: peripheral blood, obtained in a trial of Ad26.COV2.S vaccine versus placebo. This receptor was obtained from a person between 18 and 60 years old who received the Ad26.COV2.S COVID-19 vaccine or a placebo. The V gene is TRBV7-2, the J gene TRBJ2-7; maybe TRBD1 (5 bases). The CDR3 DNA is TGTGCCAGCAGCTTACGATCAGGGCCTTACGAGCAGTACTTC. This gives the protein CASSLRSGPYEQYF.